The 26 T cell receptor beta chains in this list originate from one sample, sequenced in a study of cytomegalovirus exposure and HLA in healthy donors (dated by TCRdb to about 2017). The library was generated by the immunoSEQ multiplex PCR assay. A mixture of 60 forward primers for TCR Vbeta segments and 13 reverse primers for TCR Jbeta segments was used in the multiplex PCR. Entries here come from immuneACCESS through TCRdb and include only in-frame sequences with V and J called. Some clones fail to appear in such tables; in the studies checked, an unresolved V gene covers under half of the shortfall, and the cause of the remainder is unknown. The sample table shows 95,000 to 150,000 clones, and 75% are seen once. 2.5% to 3.5% of the sample is in the top ten clones. The material sequenced was PBMCs. These receptor sequences come from a middle-aged woman in good health and CMV-seropositive.

The chain combines TRBV6-5 with TRBJ1-4; possibly TRBD1 for D (5 bases). Germline values: CDR1 MNHEY, CDR2 SVGAGI. The CDR3 has 14 amino acids. V lost 8 bases and J 8 bases, leaving 18 bases between the germline ends. The CDR3 nucleotides read TGTGCCAGCCGGAACCGGAGGGGAGCGGAAAAACTGTTTTTT. It specifies CASRNRRGAEKLFF.

V gene TRBV5-6 combines with J gene TRBJ2-1; D is perhaps TRBD2 (5 bases). V dropped 4 bases and J dropped 10 bases, with 9 bases sitting between them. The germline V gene encodes CDR1 SGHDT and CDR2 YYEEEE. This CDR3 comprises 11 residues. The DNA for the CDR3 is TGTGCCAGCAGCCTGGGCGGGGAGCAGTTCTTC. As protein: CASSLGGEQFF.

The V call is TRBV11-2, the J call TRBJ2-2; D perhaps matches TRBD2 (6 bases). The germline V gene encodes CDR1 SGHAT and CDR2 FQNNGV. Trimming stripped 5 bases from V and 4 bases from J, with 17 bases between. This CDR3 region has 16 residues. CDR3 DNA sequence: TGTGCCAGCAGCCCATGGCGGGGTGGGGGCACCGGGGAGCTGTTTTTT. Translation gives CASSPWRGGGTGELFF.

The chain uses TRBV27 and TRBJ1-1, with D possibly TRBD1 on 6 matching bases. With 3 bases removed from V and 3 bases from J, the gap between germline ends came to 17 bases. The CDR3 runs to 16 residues. Per germline, CDR1 MNHEY and CDR2 SMNVEV (reference sequence). CDR3 nucleotide sequence: TGTGCCAGCAGTTTCCGGCCTACAGGGTTTTACACTGAAGCTTTCTTT. It translates to CASSFRPTGFYTEAFF.

Here the CDR3 reads CALYRGQNTEAFF. In DNA form, the CDR3 reads TGTGCCTTATACAGGGGCCAGAACACTGAAGCTTTCTTT. The chain combines TRBV30 with TRBJ1-1; 7 positions match TRBD1. The junction had 6 bases not matched to a gene; V was cut back by 7 bases and J by 1 base. The CDR3 runs to 13 residues. The germline CDR1 and CDR2 sequences are GTSNPN and SVGIG (reference sequence).

The chain carries TRBV5-1 and TRBJ2-1, with D possibly TRBD1 on 6 matching bases. Germline assignment: CDR1 SGHRS and CDR2 YFSETQ. The CDR3 is 12 residues long. Trimming shortened V by 2 bases and J by 15 bases, and 15 bases separated the two germline ends. The CDR3 here is CASSLTGSGGFF. DNA of the CDR3: TGCGCCAGCAGCTTAACAGGGTCCGGTGGGTTCTTC.

The chain uses TRBV28 and TRBJ1-1, with D perhaps matching TRBD1 (5 bases). Trimming removed 10 bases from V and 8 bases from J, with 17 bases in between. This CDR3 has 12 amino acids. Germline CDR1 reads MDHEN; CDR2 reads SYDVKM. For the CDR3, the DNA is TGTGCCACCGAGACAGCCACAGGCGAAGCTTTCTTT. Amino acid sequence: CATETATGEAFF.

This clone was counted a few times. CDR3 nucleotides: TGTGCCAGCAGCTGGTCCTTCCGGGGTCGGGGTGTGAACACTGAAGCTTTCTTT. Its protein is CASSWSFRGRGVNTEAFF. This rearrangement joins TRBV5-6 to TRBJ1-1; D is ambiguous. Trimming left V 3 bases short and J 0 bases short, with 21 bases between. The CDR3 loop spans 18 amino acids. The germline CDR1 and CDR2 sequences are SGHDT and YYEEEE.

The chain employs TRBV7-9 and TRBJ1-1, with D perhaps matching TRBD1 (6 bases). This CDR3 has 15 amino acids. Germline V lookup: CDR1 SEHNR, CDR2 FQNEAQ (reference sequence). The V gene lost 5 bases and the J gene lost 1 base, with 14 bases spanning the gap. The CDR3: CASSPQQGSNTEAFF. The CDR3 coding sequence is TGTGCCAGCAGCCCCCAACAGGGATCGAACACTGAAGCTTTCTTT.

The V and J genes are TRBV6-5 and TRBJ2-7; D gene ambiguous. The V end lost 2 bases, the J end lost 6 bases, and 17 bases lay between the germline ends. CDR3 length: 15 amino acids. Germline V lookup: CDR1 MNHEY, CDR2 SVGAGI. This CDR3 is CASSYAAPGSGEQYF. The CDR3 DNA reads TGTGCCAGCAGTTACGCCGCGCCCGGCTCGGGCGAGCAGTACTTC.

With respect to this clone: Other DNA variants within this sample encode the same CDR3. The rearrangement links TRBV6-5 to TRBJ1-2; weak D call: TRBD1 (6 bases). The germline V gene has CDR1 MNHEY and CDR2 SVGAGI. The length of the CDR3 is 13 residues. Trimming took off 2 bases at V and 5 bases at J, with 9 bases between the two ends. CDR3 sequence: CASSYDRNYGYTF. In DNA form, the CDR3 reads TGTGCCAGCAGTTACGACAGGAATTATGGCTACACCTTC.

This clone was picked up a small number of times. This chain links TRBV14 with TRBJ2-3, with D unresolved. The CDR3 extends over 12 amino acids. V lost 6 bases and J lost 4, with 8 bases in between. Germline V gives CDR1 SGHDN, CDR2 FVKESK. The CDR3 DNA reads as TGTGCCAGCAGTCCTTTTCCAGATACGCAGTATTTT. It translates to CASSPFPDTQYF. Full variable domain (rest looked up from reference TRBV14 and TRBJ2-3): EAGVTQFPSHSVIEKGQTVTLRCDPISGHDNLYWYRRVMGKEIKFLLHFVKESKQDESGMPNNRFLAERTGGTYSTLKVQPAELEDSGVYFCASSPFPDTQYFGPGTRLTVL.

This clone has just a few counts. This rearrangement joins TRBV7-9 to TRBJ1-3; no reliable D call. This CDR3 contains 17 residues. Germline CDR1 reads SEHNR; CDR2 reads FQNEAQ (reference sequence). V shed 5 bases and J shed 0 bases, with 17 bases lying between them. The CDR3 DNA is TGTGCCAGCAGCCCGGGAGAAGGGTCCGACTCTGGAAACACCATATATTTT. As protein: CASSPGEGSDSGNTIYF.

The V gene is TRBV19, the J gene TRBJ2-7; 10 bases are shared with TRBD1. The CDR3 covers 15 residues. Trimming removed 5 bases from V and 4 bases from J; junction bases left unmatched: 8. The V gene's germline CDR1 is LNHDA and CDR2 SQIVND (reference sequence). In DNA form, the CDR3 reads TGTGCCAGTAGTGTGGGGGACAGGGGCGGGTACGAGCAGTACTTC. It codes for CASSVGDRGGYEQYF.

The chain carries TRBV19 and TRBJ1-5, with D perhaps matching TRBD1 (5 bases). This CDR3 region has 14 residues. The V gene's germline CDR1 is LNHDA and CDR2 SQIVND (reference sequence). Trimming pared 7 bases from V and 4 bases from J, leaving 14 bases between. CDR3 sequence: CASNQGIRNQPQHF. The CDR3, as DNA: TGTGCCAGTAACCAGGGAATTCGGAATCAGCCCCAGCATTTT.

The chain employs TRBV5-4 and TRBJ1-2; D not resolved. Trimming pared 0 bases from V and 6 bases from J, leaving 9 bases between. In germline, CDR1 is SGHNT, CDR2 YYREEE (reference sequence). The CDR3 covers 13 residues. Here the CDR3 reads CASSLEQLNGYTF. As DNA, the CDR3 is TGTGCCAGCAGCTTGGAACAGTTGAATGGCTACACCTTC.

V usage is TRBV6-5 and J usage is TRBJ1-1, with D possibly matching TRBD1 (5 bases). V shed 7 bases and J shed 0 bases, with 12 bases lying between them. Germline V lookup: CDR1 MNHEY, CDR2 SVGAGI. The CDR3 covers 14 residues. CDR3 residues: CASTFDSMNTEAFF. The CDR3 nucleotides read TGTGCCAGCACCTTCGACAGCATGAACACTGAAGCTTTCTTT.

The V call is TRBV10-1, the J call TRBJ1-5, with 9 bases identical to TRBD1. With V trimmed by 4 bases and J by 4 bases, 2 bases remained unmatched. This CDR3 contains 14 residues. Germline CDR1 reads WNHNN; CDR2 reads SYGVQD (reference sequence). The CDR3 reads CASSVTGGNQPQHF. CDR3 nucleotides: TGCGCCAGCAGTGTGACAGGGGGAAATCAGCCCCAGCATTTT.

This clone has only a few counts. The chain combines TRBV5-1 with TRBJ2-3, with TRBD2 matching over 9 bases. This CDR3 is built from 18 residues. V lost 4 bases and J lost 3; bases outside the gene matches: 15. Germline V CDR1 and CDR2: SGHRS, YFSETQ. The CDR3 sequence: CASSRSVGLAGWTDTQYF. CDR3 sequence (DNA): TGCGCCAGCAGCCGCTCGGTAGGGCTAGCGGGGTGGACAGATACGCAGTATTTT. Using reference TRBV5-1 and TRBJ2-3 for the parts outside the CDR3, the full variable domain is KAGVTQTPRYLIKTRGQQVTLSCSPISGHRSVSWYQQTPGQGLQFLFEYFSETQRNKGNFPGRFSGRQFSNSRSEMNVSTLELGDSALYLCASSRSVGLAGWTDTQYFGPGTRLTVL.

This clone occurred once. The chain recombines TRBV10-3 with TRBJ1-1; 9 bases fit TRBD1. CDR3 length: 14 residues. V dropped 4 bases and J dropped 5; count of bases not matched to a gene: 5. Germline CDR1 reads ENHRY; CDR2 reads SYGVKD. CDR3 DNA sequence: TGTGCCATCAGTGTACAGGGGGCGGGAACTGAAGCTTTCTTT. It encodes CAISVQGAGTEAFF.

CDR3 DNA: TGTGCCAGCAGCACCCGACAGGGGAGGCCTTACGAGCAGTACTTC. The encoded protein is CASSTRQGRPYEQYF. The chain combines TRBV7-9 with TRBJ2-7; 8 nucleotides agree with TRBD1. The CDR3 spans 15 residues. The ends lost 5 bases at V and 4 bases at J; junction bases unmatched: 10. Germline V lookup: CDR1 SEHNR, CDR2 FQNEAQ (reference sequence).

The gene calls are TRBV7-2 and TRBJ1-3; no clear D. Trimming stripped 7 bases from V and 1 base from J, with 5 bases between. CDR1 and CDR2 (germline): SGHTA, FQGNSA. The CDR3 is 12 amino acids. CDR3 amino acids: CASKESGNTIYF. CDR3 DNA sequence: TGTGCCAGCAAGGAGTCTGGAAACACCATATATTTT.

The chain uses TRBV18 and TRBJ1-1; the D is unclear. The V end was cut by 2 bases, the J end by 4 bases, with 14 bases between. Germline V lookup: CDR1 KGHSH, CDR2 LQKENI. This CDR3 has 15 residues. The CDR3 DNA follows: TGTGCCAGCTCACCAGAGGGCGGAGGAGGCACTGAAGCTTTCTTT. Amino acids: CASSPEGGGGTEAFF.

The CDR3 bases are TGTGCCAGCAGCTTTCGAGCGGGGGGGTTTTTCTACGAGCAGTACTTC. Translated: CASSFRAGGFFYEQYF. The chain couples TRBV13 to TRBJ2-7, with 10 bases lining up with TRBD2. The CDR3 runs to 16 residues. With 3 bases clipped from V and 3 bases from J, the junction kept 8 bases outside the gene matches. Germline loops: CDR1 PRHDT, CDR2 FYEKMQ (reference sequence).

This clone was observed a single time. The J gene is TRBJ2-2, the V gene TRBV11-2; no firm D call. The germline gives CDR1 SGHAT, CDR2 FQNNGV. The CDR3 length is 13 residues. V was pared by 2 bases and J by 6 bases, with 7 bases between. Here the CDR3 reads CASSLQRAGELFF. CDR3 in DNA: TGTGCCAGCAGCTTACAAAGAGCCGGGGAGCTGTTTTTT. The full variable domain, rest sourced from reference TRBV11-2 and TRBJ2-2, is EAGVAQSPRYKIIEKRQSVAFWCNPISGHATLYWYQQILGQGPKLLIQFQNNGVVDDSQLPKDRFSAERLKGVDSTLKIQPAKLEDSAVYLCASSLQRAGELFFGEGSRLTVL.

The V gene is TRBV7-8, the J gene TRBJ1-1; 7 bases match TRBD1. Germline loops: CDR1 SGHVS, CDR2 FQNEAQ. The J segment lost 1 base and the V segment lost 5 bases, leaving 4 bases of the junction unmatched. The CDR3 covers 14 residues. The CDR3 region is CASSRRTGNTEAFF. The CDR3 DNA is TGTGCCAGCAGCAGAAGGACAGGGAACACTGAAGCTTTCTTT.